The next 25 T cell receptor beta chains were all read from a single sample in a study of blood T cells in healthy people across ages (dated by TCRdb to the mid-2010s). Receptor libraries were prepared by 5' RACE. Instrument used: Illumina HiSeq 2500. A second PCR of about 7 to 12 cycles was run with a J-beta primer mix and a sample-barcoded 5' primer. Starting from the raw public reads, TCRdb applied fastp trimming at Q25, assembled clones with MiXCR and retained in-frame beta chains. Under each unique CDR3 protein, matching rows form one entry showing the most common genes and DNA. A total of 580,000 or so distinct CDR3 sequences appear in this sample, more than 45% of them only once. The top ten hold around 24% of the sample. The sequenced sample was blood. Receptors were obtained from a man older than 75 in good health.

The chain is built from TRBV20-1 and TRBJ2-1, with TRBD2 matching over 13 bases. Germline CDR1 is DFQATT and CDR2 is SNEGSKA (reference sequence). After removal of 5 bases from V and 6 bases from J, the junction contained 7 bases not matched to a gene. There are 15 residues in the CDR3. The CDR3 loop reads CSASGGTSGANEQFF. The CDR3 DNA is TGCAGTGCTTCGGGGGGGACTAGCGGGGCCAATGAGCAGTTCTTC.

This clonotype was detected only once. A read error may be the cause here, since a much bigger clone is one base away. The V call is TRBV6-6, the J call TRBJ2-1; TRBD1 is a possible D gene (5 bases). The CDR3 runs to 14 residues. CDR1 is MNHNY, CDR2 SVGAGI, per germline (reference sequence). As DNA, the CDR3 is TGTGCCAGCAGTTACCCGGCCAGGGTGAATGGGCAGTTCTTC. Its protein is CASSYPARVNGQFF.

This chain uses TRBV20-1 with TRBJ2-1, with D possibly TRBD2 on 5 matching bases. Germline CDR1 reads DFQATT; CDR2 reads SNEGSKA (reference sequence). The CDR3 sequence is 12 residues long. V gave up 3 bases and J gave up 4 bases, with 7 bases separating them. This CDR3 reads CSASGVYNEQFF. DNA for the CDR3: TGCAGTGCTAGCGGGGTTTACAATGAGCAGTTCTTC.

The chain combines TRBV3-1 with TRBJ2-7, with 12 bases identical to TRBD2. This CDR3 region has 17 residues. V was clipped by 0 bases and J by 4 bases; unmatched bases: 7. Germline V gene lookup returns CDR1 LGHDT and CDR2 YNNKEL (reference sequence). This chain's CDR3 is CASSQEKASGRGYEQYF. The CDR3 DNA reads as TGTGCCAGCAGCCAAGAAAAAGCTAGCGGGAGGGGATACGAGCAGTACTTC.

This chain connects TRBV7-9 to TRBJ2-7; either TRBD1 or TRBD2 may supply D (6 bases each). Germline loops: CDR1 SEHNR, CDR2 FQNEAQ (reference sequence). The CDR3 has 17 amino acids. The V and J ends lost 4 bases and 0 bases respectively, with 19 bases between them. The CDR3 region is CASSSLGGGASSYEQYF. In DNA form, the CDR3 reads TGTGCCAGCAGCTCCCTGGGGGGCGGGGCTAGCTCCTACGAGCAGTACTTC.

The table lists this clonotype with a few counts. V is TRBV10-3 and J is TRBJ2-7, with 10 bases identical to TRBD2. Germline trimming cut 6 bases from V and 7 bases from J; bases unmatched to any gene: 6. In germline, CDR1 is ENHRY, CDR2 SYGVKD. This CDR3 is 13 amino acids long. The CDR3 loop is CAIRAGGSWEQYF. The CDR3 DNA sequence: TGTGCCATCAGAGCGGGAGGGTCGTGGGAGCAGTACTTC.

V and J are TRBV24-1 and TRBJ2-3; D unclear. V was cut by 3 bases and J by 3 bases, with 9 bases left in between. The CDR3 spans 14 residues. Per germline, CDR1 KGHDR and CDR2 SFDVKD. Here the CDR3 DNA reads TGTGCCACCAGTGATCCAGTAACAACAGATACGCAGTATTTT. This gives the protein CATSDPVTTDTQYF.

The chain recombines TRBV25-1 with TRBJ1-2; D is unclear. V was pared by 6 bases and J by 8 bases, with 13 bases between. The germline V gene has CDR1 MGHDK and CDR2 SYGVNS. The CDR3 has 12 amino acids. The CDR3 loop is CASSRDLAGYTF. The CDR3 DNA reads as TGTGCCAGCAGCCGCGACTTAGCCGGCTACACCTTC.

This chain connects TRBV12-5 to TRBJ2-1, with 8 nucleotides matching TRBD2. The CDR3 is 14 residues long. Germline CDR1 is LGHNT and CDR2 is FRNRAP. V lost 8 bases, J lost 5 bases, and 8 bases stayed unmatched. The CDR3 region is CASQSRGANNEQFF. In nucleotides, the CDR3 is TGTGCTAGTCAGTCGCGGGGGGCCAACAATGAGCAGTTCTTC.

This clonotype was counted between two and nine times. The chain uses TRBV20-1 and TRBJ2-1; 12 bases align to TRBD2. CDR1 and CDR2 from the germline V gene are DFQATT and SNEGSKA (reference sequence). V dropped 4 bases and J dropped 7; count of bases not matched to a gene: 5. The CDR3 runs to 14 residues. The CDR3 bases are TGCAGTGCTACGACTAGCGGGAGAAGGAATGAGCAGTTCTTC. Protein: CSATTSGRRNEQFF.

The V gene is TRBV7-2, the J gene TRBJ2-7, with 10 bases aligning to TRBD2. Germline trimming cut 5 bases from V and 7 bases from J; bases unmatched to any gene: 11. This CDR3 is built from 15 residues. Germline CDR1 is SGHTA and CDR2 is FQGNSA. The CDR3 nucleotides are TGTGCCAGCAGCCCGGAGCGGGGGGGCGCGTTGGAGCAGTACTTC. Translation: CASSPERGGALEQYF.

The gene calls are TRBV7-2 and TRBJ2-2; perhaps TRBD1 as D (6 bases). Trimming pared 3 bases from V and 7 bases from J, leaving 12 bases between. Germline V gene sequence: CDR1 SGHTA, CDR2 FQGNSA. CDR3 size: 14 residues. The DNA for the CDR3 is TGTGCCAGCAGCTTCGCAGGGGTGAACGGGGAGCTGTTTTTT. This gives the protein CASSFAGVNGELFF.

This clonotype was seen repeatedly, ten times or more. The CDR3 sequence is CASSYPISRSGANVLTF. The CDR3 bases are TGTGCCAGCAGTTACCCGATAAGCCGCTCTGGGGCCAACGTCCTGACTTTC. The V and J genes are TRBV6-6 and TRBJ2-6; D is ambiguous. CDR3 length: 17 amino acids. Trimming cost V 2 bases and J 0 bases, with 11 bases left between them. CDR1 and CDR2 from the germline V gene are MNHNY and SVGAGI (reference sequence).

V and J are TRBV6-6 and TRBJ2-1; D call uncertain. Trimming cost V 4 bases and J 9 bases, with 10 bases left between them. The CDR3 covers 12 residues. The germline V gene has CDR1 MNHNY and CDR2 SVGAGI (reference sequence). The CDR3 is CASSSPPTEQFF. For the CDR3, the DNA is TGTGCCAGCAGTTCCCCACCCACTGAGCAGTTCTTC.

The genes are TRBV6-2 or TRBV6-3 and TRBJ2-1; TRBD2 matches 15 bases. The V gene's germline CDR1 is MNHEY and CDR2 SVGEGT. The CDR3 sequence is 14 residues long. V lost 3 bases and J lost 15; bases outside the gene matches: 6. This chain's CDR3 is CASSYSGTSGRPFF. In nucleotides, the CDR3 is TGTGCCAGCAGTTATTCAGGGACTAGCGGGAGGCCGTTCTTC.

There are many counts of this clonotype. Germline is not matched at one junction end, which may reflect a read error. The V gene is TRBV6-6, the J gene TRBJ2-1; D assignment may be TRBD1 or TRBD2 (5 bases each). The CDR3 length is 17 residues. The germline gives CDR1 MNHNY, CDR2 SVGAGI (reference sequence). DNA for the CDR3: TGTGCCTGCAGTTACTCGAGGGGCATACCCTCCTACAATGAGCAGTTCTTC. This sequence encodes CACSYSRGIPSYNEQFF.

The genes are TRBV6-2 or TRBV6-3 and TRBJ2-3; D gene ambiguous. Germline V CDR1 and CDR2: MNHEY, SVGEGT. Trimming stripped 6 bases from V and 6 bases from J, with 13 bases between. This CDR3 comprises 13 residues. For the CDR3, the DNA is TGTGCCAGCAGCTACGGGCACCGGGATACGCAGTATTTT. It encodes CASSYGHRDTQYF.

Comments on this clonotype: A read error may be the cause here, since a much bigger clone is one base away. This sequence joins TRBV6-6 and TRBJ2-5; TRBD2 agrees at 7 bases. The CDR3 length is 14 residues. Germline V CDR1 and CDR2: MNHNY, SVGAGI (reference sequence). J gave up 11 bases and V 4 bases, and 13 bases lay outside the gene matches. The CDR3 loop is CASSSGTTYNEQYF. The CDR3 nucleotides are TGTGCCAGCAGTTCCGGGACTACTTACAATGAGCAGTACTTC.

The chain joins TRBV5-5 to TRBJ1-5; D uncertain. V lost 2 bases and J 3 bases, leaving 9 bases between the germline ends. This CDR3 is built from 14 residues. The germline CDR1 and CDR2 sequences are SGHKS and YYEKEE (reference sequence). In DNA form, the CDR3 reads TGTGCCAGCAGCTTCCAGGATATCAATCAGCCCCAGCATTTT. It translates to CASSFQDINQPQHF.

The sample holds a few counts of this clonotype. The chain links TRBV7-9 to TRBJ2-7, with a tentative D call TRBD2 (6 bases). The ends were cut back, 5 bases at V and 6 bases at J, with 11 bases in the middle. CDR3 length equals 12 residues. Germline lookup yields CDR1 SEHNR and CDR2 FQNEAQ (reference sequence). CDR3 sequence reads: CASSTAGGEQYF. DNA of the CDR3: TGTGCCAGCAGCACAGCGGGTGGCGAGCAGTACTTC. Supplemented by reference TRBV7-9 and TRBJ2-7, the full variable domain reads DTGVSQNPRHKITKRGQNVTFRCDPISEHNRLYWYRQTLGQGPEFLTYFQNEAQLEKSRLLSDRFSAERPKGSFSTLEIQRTEQGDSAMYLCASSTAGGEQYFGPGTRLTVT.

This clonotype appeared many times. J is TRBJ2-7 and V is TRBV9, with 8 bases lining up with TRBD2. The CDR3 extends over 16 amino acids. V shed 4 bases, J shed 2 bases, and the junction held 11 bases outside the gene matches. Per the germline V gene, CDR1 is SGDLS and CDR2 is YYNGEE. CDR3 sequence: CASSPQTSATPYEQYF. The CDR3 region has the DNA TGTGCCAGCAGCCCCCAGACTAGCGCAACGCCCTACGAGCAGTACTTC. Drawing the rest from reference TRBV9 and TRBJ2-7, the complete variable domain is DSGVTQTPKHLITATGQRVTLRCSPRSGDLSVYWYQQSLDQGLQFLIQYYNGEERAKGNILERFSAQQFPDLHSELNLSSLELGDSALYFCASSPQTSATPYEQYFGPGTRLTVT.

This clonotype was detected many times. The chain uses TRBV6-5 and TRBJ2-3, with D uncertain. With 6 bases removed from V and 11 bases from J, the gap between germline ends came to 18 bases. CDR3 length: 13 residues. CDR1 MNHEY and CDR2 SVGAGI come from the germline V gene. CDR3 in amino acids: CASSRGPPFMQYF. CDR3 DNA sequence: TGTGCCAGCAGCCGCGGACCCCCATTTATGCAGTATTTT.

This rearrangement joins TRBV2 to TRBJ1-1; D gene unclear. V was shortened by 6 bases and J by 1 base, with 9 bases between the two germline ends. This CDR3 has 13 residues. Germline loops: CDR1 SNHLY, CDR2 FYNNEI. CDR3 residues: CASRVGENTEAFF. The CDR3 nucleotides are TGTGCCAGCAGGGTTGGGGAGAACACTGAAGCTTTCTTT.

This clonotype was counted a few times. The chain couples TRBV3-1 to TRBJ2-5; unclear D gene. The germline V gene encodes CDR1 LGHDT and CDR2 YNNKEL (reference sequence). V was trimmed by 1 base and J by 1 base, leaving 7 bases between them. The CDR3 is 14 residues long. In nucleotides, the CDR3 is TGTGCCAGCAGCCAAGTTGAAGCCCAAGAGACCCAGTACTTC. This codes for CASSQVEAQETQYF.

V is TRBV6-6 and J is TRBJ2-7, with 10 bases lining up with TRBD2. This CDR3 is built from 17 residues. From germline, CDR1 is MNHNY and CDR2 SVGAGI (reference sequence). V dropped 1 base and J dropped 7; count of bases not matched to a gene: 13. This CDR3 is CASSYFRGSGGFDEQYF. Written as DNA, the CDR3 is TGTGCCAGCAGTTACTTCCGGGGTAGCGGGGGGTTCGATGAGCAGTACTTC.